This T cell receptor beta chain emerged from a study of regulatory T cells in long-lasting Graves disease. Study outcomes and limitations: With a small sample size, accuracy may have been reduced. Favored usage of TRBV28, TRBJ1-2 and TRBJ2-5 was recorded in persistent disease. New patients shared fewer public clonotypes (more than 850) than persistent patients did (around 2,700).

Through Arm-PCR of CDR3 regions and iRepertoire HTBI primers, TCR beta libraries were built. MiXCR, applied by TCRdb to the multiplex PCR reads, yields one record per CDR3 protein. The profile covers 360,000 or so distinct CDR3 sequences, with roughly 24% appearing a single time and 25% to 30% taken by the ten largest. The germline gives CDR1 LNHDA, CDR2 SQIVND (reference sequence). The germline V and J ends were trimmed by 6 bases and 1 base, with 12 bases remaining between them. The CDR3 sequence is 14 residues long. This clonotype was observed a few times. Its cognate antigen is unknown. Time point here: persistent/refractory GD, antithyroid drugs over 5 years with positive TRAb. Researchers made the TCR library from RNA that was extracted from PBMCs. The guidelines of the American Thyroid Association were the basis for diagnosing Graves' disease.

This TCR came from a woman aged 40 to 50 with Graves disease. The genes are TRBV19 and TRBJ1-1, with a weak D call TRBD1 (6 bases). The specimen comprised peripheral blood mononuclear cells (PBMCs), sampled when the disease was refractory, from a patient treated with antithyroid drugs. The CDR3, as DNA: TGTGCCAGTAGCCTACAGGGCGGGAACACTGAAGCTTTCTTT. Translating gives CASSLQGGNTEAFF.